A selection of T cell receptor beta chains follows, all from one sample in a study of T cells after yellow fever vaccination. TCRdb called the 5' RACE reads again in MiXCR, with one record for every CDR3 protein. The sample consists of under 500,000 distinct CDR3 sequences, 15% to 20% of them appearing once. Sequencing used PBMCs, obtained before the yellow fever booster vaccination. These receptors were obtained from a man aged 18 to 30 who received the YFV17D yellow fever vaccine. Each CDR3 is given with its conserved first and last residue. For some rows the clone size is stated as once, few or many, or as a class when expanded; others skip it.

>NA|TRBJ2-3|TRBV3-1
CASSQKTGGADTQYF
>NA|TRBJ1-1|TRBV20-1
CSAGWGSEAFF
>many|TRBJ2-3|TRBV5-1
CASSLEGTGEADTQYF
>NA|TRBJ1-2|TRBV27
CASATGTYGYTF
>few|TRBJ1-5|TRBV7-8
CASSLARLLNQPQHF
>many|TRBJ1-2|TRBV5-1
CASSLAGTGGEGYTF
>few|TRBJ2-5|TRBV12-3/TRBV12-4
CASSSTMVGETQYF
>NA|TRBJ2-1|TRBV4-1
CASSQIGTSLYNEQFF
>NA|TRBJ2-7|TRBV6-2/TRBV6-3
CASSRGTGYEQYF
>few|TRBJ2-2|TRBV9
CASGLAGTGELFF
>few|TRBJ2-3|TRBV15
CATSRARTGAGLSTDTQYF
>few|TRBJ1-2|TRBV27
CASSPLVPNYGYTF
>few|TRBJ2-5|TRBV7-2
CASSFWGTQYF
>few|TRBJ2-5|TRBV6-2/TRBV6-3
CASSYPRTGKETQYF
>NA|TRBJ1-2|TRBV7-6
CASSLEGNGYTF
>few|TRBJ2-1|TRBV9
CASSVGGSASSSYNEQFF
>NA|TRBJ2-7|TRBV4-1
CASSRGQGGNEQYF
>few|TRBJ2-1|TRBV9
CASSVDGRLAGGFSYNEQFF
>few|TRBJ2-5|TRBV20-1
CSAKQTTRLQETQYF
>few|TRBJ2-1|TRBV7-9
CASRGLAGDYNEQFF
>NA|TRBJ2-3|TRBV6-5
CASKLAVTDTQYF
>NA|TRBJ2-3|TRBV4-1
CASSPRFGAEDTQYF
>NA|TRBJ1-1|TRBV2
CASSEEVSGGGWNTEAFF
>NA|TRBJ1-5|TRBV7-8
CASSSGQPQHF
>NA|TRBJ2-3|TRBV7-2
CASSLASARKDTQYF
>NA|TRBJ2-3|TRBV10-3
CAISNTDTQYF
>few|TRBJ1-1|TRBV20-1
CSARDPQGATEAFF
>NA|TRBJ1-2|TRBV5-1
CASSLRPRAADYGYTF
>NA|TRBJ1-2|TRBV18
CASSPGRGQHGYTF
>NA|TRBJ1-5|TRBV3-1
CASSPNRAQPQHF
>many|TRBJ2-3|TRBV5-1
CASSPSGGTDTQYF
>NA|TRBJ2-2|TRBV11-3
CASSLDQGQGSTGELFF
>few|TRBJ2-2|TRBV20-1
CSATEARGGINTGELFF
>few|TRBJ1-2|TRBV28
CASSLGGLRTYGYTF
>NA|TRBJ1-1|TRBV6-2/TRBV6-3
CASRDLGLGSIEAFF
>few|TRBJ1-3|TRBV5-1
CASSLDELVGNTIYF
>few|TRBJ2-3|TRBV7-2
CASSGGLPTDTQYF
>NA|TRBJ1-4|TRBV15
CATAQANEKLFF
>NA|TRBJ1-2|TRBV10-3
CAISESEGSGYTF
>NA|TRBJ2-5|TRBV7-6
CASSMDRGETQYF
>few|TRBJ2-7|TRBV4-3
CASSQEIHYEQYF
>few|TRBJ2-5|TRBV7-2
CASSSQTSGGGETQYF
>many|TRBJ2-7|TRBV7-3
CASSLGGASSYEQYF
>few|TRBJ2-2|TRBV7-3
CASSLTGSETGELFF
>few|TRBJ1-1|TRBV27
CASSSTWDRGNEAFF
>many|TRBJ2-2|TRBV20-1
CSAGLSGAGELFF
>NA|TRBJ2-1|TRBV4-2
CASSQERLAREQFF
>NA|TRBJ2-2|TRBV9
CASSLRGGGGANGELFF
>many|TRBJ1-5|TRBV4-1
CASSLALGRINQPQHF
>NA|TRBJ1-1|TRBV4-3
CASSVQGGDEAFF
>few|TRBJ2-3|TRBV5-1
CASTERGGPNTQYF
>few|TRBJ2-4|TRBV5-1
CASSSSALAGDSIQYF